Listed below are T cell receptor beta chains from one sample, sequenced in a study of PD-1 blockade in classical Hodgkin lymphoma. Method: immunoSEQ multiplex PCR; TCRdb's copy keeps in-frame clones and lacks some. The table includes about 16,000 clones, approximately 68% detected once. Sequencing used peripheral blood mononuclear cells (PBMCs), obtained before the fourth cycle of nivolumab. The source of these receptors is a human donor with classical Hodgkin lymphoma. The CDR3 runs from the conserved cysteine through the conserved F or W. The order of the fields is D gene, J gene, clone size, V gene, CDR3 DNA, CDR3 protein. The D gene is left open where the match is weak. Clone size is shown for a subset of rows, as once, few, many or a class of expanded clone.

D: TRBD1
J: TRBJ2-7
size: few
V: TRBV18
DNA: TGTGCCAGCTCACCACGTAACACAGGGGACTCCTACGAGCAGTACTTC
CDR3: CASSPRNTGDSYEQYF

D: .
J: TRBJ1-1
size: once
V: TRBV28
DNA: TGTGCCAGCAGTTTAGGGCCCGGGATGAACACTGAAGCTTTCTTT
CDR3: CASSLGPGMNTEAFF

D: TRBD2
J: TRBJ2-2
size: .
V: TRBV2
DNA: TGTGCCAGCAGAGCGGGAGTGAGCGGGGAGCTGTTTTTT
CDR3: CASRAGVSGELFF

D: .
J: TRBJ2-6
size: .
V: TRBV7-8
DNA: TGTGCCAGCACCGAAAATGCTGGGGCCGGGGCCAACGTCCTGACTTTC
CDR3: CASTENAGAGANVLTF

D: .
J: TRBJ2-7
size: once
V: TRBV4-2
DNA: TGTGCCAGCAGCTTAGGTTACGAGCAGTACTTC
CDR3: CASSLGYEQYF

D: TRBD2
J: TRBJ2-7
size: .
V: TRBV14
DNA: TGTGCCAGCAGCCAAGGCCTGGGACTAGCAGACGAGCAGTACTTC
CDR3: CASSQGLGLADEQYF

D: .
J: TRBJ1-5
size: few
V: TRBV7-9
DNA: TGTGCCAGCAGCTTAGCGCAAGGAGGGTTGAGCAATCAGCCCCAGCATTTT
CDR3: CASSLAQGGLSNQPQHF

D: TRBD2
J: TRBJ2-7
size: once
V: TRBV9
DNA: TGTGCCAGCAGCCCCTATAGCGGGAGCGGTTACGAGCAGTACTTC
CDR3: CASSPYSGSGYEQYF

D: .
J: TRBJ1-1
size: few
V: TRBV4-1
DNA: TGCGCCAGCAGCCAAGATCGAGAGGGCACTGAAGCTTTCTTT
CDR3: CASSQDREGTEAFF

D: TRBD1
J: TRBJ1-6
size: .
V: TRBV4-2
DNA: TGTGCCAGCAGCCAAGAATCCGGACAGGGAGGTTCACCCCTCCACTTT
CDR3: CASSQESGQGGSPLHF

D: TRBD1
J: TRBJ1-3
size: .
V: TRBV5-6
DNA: TGTGCCAGCAGCCCCCCCCCTGGGACAGCCTCTGGAAACACCATATATTTT
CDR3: CASSPPPGTASGNTIYF

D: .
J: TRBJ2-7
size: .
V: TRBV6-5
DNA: TGTGCCACCGAAGGCAGGGTACTCTACGAGCAGTACTTC
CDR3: CATEGRVLYEQYF

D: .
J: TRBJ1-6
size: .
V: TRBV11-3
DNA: TGTGCCAGCAGCTCCGACCAGGACTCACCCCTCCACTTT
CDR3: CASSSDQDSPLHF

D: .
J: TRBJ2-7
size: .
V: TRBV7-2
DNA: TGTGCCAGCAGCTTATGGGTAACCGACTACGAGCAGTACTTC
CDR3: CASSLWVTDYEQYF

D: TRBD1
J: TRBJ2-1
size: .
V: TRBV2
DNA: TGTGCCAGCAGTGAACTGGGACAGATTTACAATGAGCAGTTCTTC
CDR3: CASSELGQIYNEQFF

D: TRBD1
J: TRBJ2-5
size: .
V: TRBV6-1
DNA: TGTGCCAGCAGTGATCCCGGACAGGGGGCGCGAGAGACCCAGTACTTC
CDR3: CASSDPGQGARETQYF

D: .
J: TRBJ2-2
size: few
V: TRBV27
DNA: TGTGCCAGCAGTTCCCGCCCCGGGGAGCTGTTTTTT
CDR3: CASSSRPGELFF

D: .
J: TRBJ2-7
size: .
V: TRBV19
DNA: TGTGCCAGTAGTACCCCCCAAGGGGGGGACCACGAGCAGTACTTC
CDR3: CASSTPQGGDHEQYF

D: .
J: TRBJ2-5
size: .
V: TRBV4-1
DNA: TGCGCCAGCAGCCTGGGCTCCAGCGTAGGAGAGACCCAGTACTTC
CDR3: CASSLGSSVGETQYF

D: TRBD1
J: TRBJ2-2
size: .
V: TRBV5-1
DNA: TGCGCCAGCAGCGTACAGGGGGCGAACACCGGGGAGCTGTTTTTT
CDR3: CASSVQGANTGELFF

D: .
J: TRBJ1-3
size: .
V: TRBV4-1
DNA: TGCGCCAGCAGCCAAGCAGTCTCTGGAAACACCATATATTTT
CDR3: CASSQAVSGNTIYF

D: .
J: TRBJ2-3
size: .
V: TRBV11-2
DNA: TGTGCCAGCAGCCAAACGCCAGATACGCAGTATTTT
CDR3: CASSQTPDTQYF

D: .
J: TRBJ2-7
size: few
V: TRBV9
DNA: TGTGCCAGCAGCCCGGGACTTTTATACGAGCAGTACTTC
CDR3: CASSPGLLYEQYF

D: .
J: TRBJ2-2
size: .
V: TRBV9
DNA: TGTGCCAGCAGCGTATTTAGATCGAACACCGGGGAGCTGTTTTTT
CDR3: CASSVFRSNTGELFF

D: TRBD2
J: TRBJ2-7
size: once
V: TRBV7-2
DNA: TGTGCCAGCAGCCAGGGACTAGCGGGAGGATACGAGCAGTATTTC
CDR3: CASSQGLAGGYEQYF

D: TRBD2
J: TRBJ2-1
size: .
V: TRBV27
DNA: TGTGCCAGCAGTTTGCTAGCGGAGTACAATGAGCAGTTCTTC
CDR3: CASSLLAEYNEQFF

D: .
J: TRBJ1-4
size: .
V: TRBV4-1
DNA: TGCGCCAGCAGCCAAGGGACGGGTAGGGGCGAAAAACTGTTTTTT
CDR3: CASSQGTGRGEKLFF

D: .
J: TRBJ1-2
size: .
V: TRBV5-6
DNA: TGTGCCAGCAGCTCCTCCCACAGGGCTAGATATGGCTACACCTTC
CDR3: CASSSSHRARYGYTF

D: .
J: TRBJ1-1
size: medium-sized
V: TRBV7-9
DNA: TGTGCCAGCAGCTTAGGTCGCAGGTATGAAGCTTTCTTT
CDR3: CASSLGRRYEAFF

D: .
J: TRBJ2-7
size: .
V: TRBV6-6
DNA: TGTGCCACCCTATCCGGGGACGAGCAGTACTTC
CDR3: CATLSGDEQYF

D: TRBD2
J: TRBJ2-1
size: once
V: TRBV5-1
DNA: TGCGCCAGCAGCCTATTAGCGGGAGGGAATGTAGATGAGCAGTTCTTC
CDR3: CASSLLAGGNVDEQFF

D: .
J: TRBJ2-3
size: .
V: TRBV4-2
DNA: TGTGCCAGCAGCGAGGGGACTGCGGGCGATACGCAGTATTTT
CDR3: CASSEGTAGDTQYF

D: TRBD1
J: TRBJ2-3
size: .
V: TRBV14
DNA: TGTGCCAGCAGCCCCTGGACAGGTCGCACAGATACGCAGTATTTT
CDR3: CASSPWTGRTDTQYF

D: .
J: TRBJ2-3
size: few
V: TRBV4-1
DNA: TGCGCCAGCAGCTATATCCCAGAGACCAGCACAGATACGCAGTATTTT
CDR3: CASSYIPETSTDTQYF

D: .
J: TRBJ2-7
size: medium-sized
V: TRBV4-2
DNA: TGTGCCAGCAGCCAAGGGGAGCGGAGCTACGAGCAGTACTTC
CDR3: CASSQGERSYEQYF

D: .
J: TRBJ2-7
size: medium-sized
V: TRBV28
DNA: TGTGCCAGCAGTTTTCAGCGCTACGAGCAGTACTTC
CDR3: CASSFQRYEQYF

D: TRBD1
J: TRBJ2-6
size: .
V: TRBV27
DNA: TGTGCCAGCAGTCCCCGGGACAGGGGGGGATCTGGGGCCAACGTCCTGACTTTC
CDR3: CASSPRDRGGSGANVLTF

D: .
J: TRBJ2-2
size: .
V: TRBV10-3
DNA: TGTGCCATCAACCCGGGGACTGCGAACACCGGGGAGCTGTTTTTT
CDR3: CAINPGTANTGELFF

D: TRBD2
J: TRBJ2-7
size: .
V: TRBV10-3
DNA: TGTGCCATCAGTGAGCAGGGGACTAGCGGGAGTTACGAGCAGTACTTC
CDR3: CAISEQGTSGSYEQYF

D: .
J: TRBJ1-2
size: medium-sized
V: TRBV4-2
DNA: TGTGCCAGCAGGTCCTTAGATCGCTACACCTTC
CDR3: CASRSLDRYTF

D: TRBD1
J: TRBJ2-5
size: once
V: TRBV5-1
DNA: TGCGCCAGCAGCTTGGATGGACAGGTCGGCGAGACCCAGTACTTC
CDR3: CASSLDGQVGETQYF

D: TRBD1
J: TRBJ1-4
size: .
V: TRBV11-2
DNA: TGTGCCAGCAGCTTAGTCGTGACAGGGCATGAAAAACTGTTTTTT
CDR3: CASSLVVTGHEKLFF

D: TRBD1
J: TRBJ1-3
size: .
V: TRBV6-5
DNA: TGTGCCAGCAGGACAGGGCTCTCTGGAAACACCATATATTTT
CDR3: CASRTGLSGNTIYF

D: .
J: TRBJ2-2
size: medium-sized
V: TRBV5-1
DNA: TGCGCCAGCAGCTTTTCCCCAGGGGATTCCGGGGAGCTGTTTTTT
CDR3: CASSFSPGDSGELFF